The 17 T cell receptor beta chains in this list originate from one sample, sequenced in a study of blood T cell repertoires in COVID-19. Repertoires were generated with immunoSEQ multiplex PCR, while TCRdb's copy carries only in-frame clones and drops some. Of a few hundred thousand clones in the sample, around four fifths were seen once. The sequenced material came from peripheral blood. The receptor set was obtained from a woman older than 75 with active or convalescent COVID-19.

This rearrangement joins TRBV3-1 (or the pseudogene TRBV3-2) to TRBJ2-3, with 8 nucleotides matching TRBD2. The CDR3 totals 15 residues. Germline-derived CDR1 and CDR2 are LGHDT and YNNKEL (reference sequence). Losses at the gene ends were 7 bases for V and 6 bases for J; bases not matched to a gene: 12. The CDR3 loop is CASIDSGGPSDTQYF. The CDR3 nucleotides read TGTGCCAGCATCGATTCGGGGGGGCCTTCGGATACGCAGTATTTT.

CDR3 protein: CASSLDTRYGYTF. CDR3 bases: TGTGCCAGCAGTTTAGACACCCGATATGGCTACACCTTC. The chain carries TRBV27 and TRBJ1-2; no clear D. Germline V gene sequence: CDR1 MNHEY, CDR2 SMNVEV (reference sequence). V was shortened by 2 bases and J by 5 bases, with 9 bases between the two germline ends. The CDR3 is 13 residues long.

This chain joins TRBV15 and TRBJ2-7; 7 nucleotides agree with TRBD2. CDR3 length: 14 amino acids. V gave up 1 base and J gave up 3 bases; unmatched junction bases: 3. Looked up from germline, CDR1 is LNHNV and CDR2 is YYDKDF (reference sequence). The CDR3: CATSRGTSRYEQYF. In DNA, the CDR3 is TGTGCCACCAGCAGAGGGACTAGTCGCTACGAGCAGTACTTC. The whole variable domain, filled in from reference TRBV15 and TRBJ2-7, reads DAMVIQNPRYQVTQFGKPVTLSCSQTLNHNVMYWYQQKSSQAPKLLFHYYDKDFNNEADTPDNFQSRRPNTSFCFLDIRSPGLGDTAMYLCATSRGTSRYEQYFGPGTRLTVT.

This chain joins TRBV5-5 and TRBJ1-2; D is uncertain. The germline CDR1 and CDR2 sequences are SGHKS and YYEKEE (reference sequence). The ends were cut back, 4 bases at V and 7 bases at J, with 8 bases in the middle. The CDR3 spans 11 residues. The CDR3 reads CASSLDGGYTF. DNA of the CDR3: TGTGCCAGCAGCCTGGACGGTGGCTACACCTTC.

The CDR3 reads CASSVEPVRDRQFF. As DNA, the CDR3 is TGTGCCAGCAGCGTAGAGCCGGTAAGGGACAGACAGTTCTTC. The gene calls are TRBV9 and TRBJ2-1, with 7 bases fitting TRBD1. V was clipped by 0 bases and J by 13 bases; unmatched bases: 10. CDR3 length: 14 amino acids. Germline-derived CDR1 and CDR2 are SGDLS and YYNGEE.

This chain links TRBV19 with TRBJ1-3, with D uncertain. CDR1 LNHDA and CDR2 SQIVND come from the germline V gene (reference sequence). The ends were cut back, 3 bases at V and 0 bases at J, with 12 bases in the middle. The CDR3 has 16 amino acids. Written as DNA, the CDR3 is TGTGCCAGTAGTATGCTATACAGCAACTCTGGAAACACCATATATTTT. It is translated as CASSMLYSNSGNTIYF.

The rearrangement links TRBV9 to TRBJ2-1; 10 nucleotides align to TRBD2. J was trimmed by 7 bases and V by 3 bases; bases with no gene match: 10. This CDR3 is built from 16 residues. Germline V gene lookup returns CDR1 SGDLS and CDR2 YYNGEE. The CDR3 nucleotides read TGTGCCAGCAGCGCCCAAAGCGGGGGGGCATGGAATGAGCAGTTCTTC. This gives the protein CASSAQSGGAWNEQFF. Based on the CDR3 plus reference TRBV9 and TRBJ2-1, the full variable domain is DSGVTQTPKHLITATGQRVTLRCSPRSGDLSVYWYQQSLDQGLQFLIQYYNGEERAKGNILERFSAQQFPDLHSELNLSSLELGDSALYFCASSAQSGGAWNEQFFGPGTRLTVL.

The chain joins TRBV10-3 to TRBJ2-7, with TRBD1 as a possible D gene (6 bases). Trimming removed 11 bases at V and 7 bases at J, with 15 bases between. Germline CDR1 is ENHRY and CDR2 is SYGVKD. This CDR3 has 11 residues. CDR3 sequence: CASQGPGEQYF. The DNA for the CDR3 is TGTGCCTCACAGGGTCCGGGGGAGCAGTACTTC.

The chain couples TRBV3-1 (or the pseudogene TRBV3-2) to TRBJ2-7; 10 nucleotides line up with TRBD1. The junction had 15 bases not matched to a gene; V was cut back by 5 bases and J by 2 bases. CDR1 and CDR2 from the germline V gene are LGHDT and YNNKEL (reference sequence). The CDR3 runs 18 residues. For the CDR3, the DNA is TGTGCCAGCAGCAGAACGACGACAGGGGGCGTAGGGGCCTACGAGCAGTACTTC. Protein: CASSRTTTGGVGAYEQYF.

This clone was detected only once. CDR3 sequence reads: CASSTAGGTDTQYF. The CDR3 DNA is TGTGCCAGTAGTACTGCAGGGGGAACAGATACGCAGTATTTT. The J gene is TRBJ2-3, the V gene TRBV19; 7 bases are shared with TRBD1. CDR1 LNHDA and CDR2 SQIVND come from the germline V gene (reference sequence). Germline trimming cut 4 bases from V and 3 bases from J; bases unmatched to any gene: 4. CDR3 length equals 14 residues.

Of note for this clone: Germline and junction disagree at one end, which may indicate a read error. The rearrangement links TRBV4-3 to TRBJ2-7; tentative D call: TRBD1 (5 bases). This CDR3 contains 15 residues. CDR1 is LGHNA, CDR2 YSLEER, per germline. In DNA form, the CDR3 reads TGCGCCAGCAACCAAGTAGGGTTGGGCCCAGGGGAGCAGTACTTC. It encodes CASNQVGLGPGEQYF.

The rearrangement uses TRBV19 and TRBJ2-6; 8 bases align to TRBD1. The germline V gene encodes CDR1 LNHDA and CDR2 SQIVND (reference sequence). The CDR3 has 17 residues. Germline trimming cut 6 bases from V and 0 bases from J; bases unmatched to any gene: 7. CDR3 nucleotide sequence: TGTGCCAGTAGACGCGGACAGGGACCCTCTGGGGCCAACGTCCTGACTTTC. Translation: CASRRGQGPSGANVLTF.

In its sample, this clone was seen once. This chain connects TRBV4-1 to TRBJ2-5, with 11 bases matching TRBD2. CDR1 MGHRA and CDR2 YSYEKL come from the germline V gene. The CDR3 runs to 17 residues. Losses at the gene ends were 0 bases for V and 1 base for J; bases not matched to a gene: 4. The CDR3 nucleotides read TGCGCCAGCAGCCAAGATGAAACTAGCGGGGGCCAAGAGACCCAGTACTTC. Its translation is CASSQDETSGGQETQYF.

DNA for the CDR3: TGTGCCAGCATCAGAGGGGGGGCTGGCTCCTACGAGCAGTACTTC. Protein sequence: CASIRGGAGSYEQYF. The chain has TRBV7-8 and TRBJ2-7; tentative D call: TRBD2 (7 bases). Germline V gene data show CDR1 as SGHVS and CDR2 as FQNEAQ. V lost 7 bases to trimming and J lost 0 bases, with 16 bases between them. The CDR3 length is 15 residues.

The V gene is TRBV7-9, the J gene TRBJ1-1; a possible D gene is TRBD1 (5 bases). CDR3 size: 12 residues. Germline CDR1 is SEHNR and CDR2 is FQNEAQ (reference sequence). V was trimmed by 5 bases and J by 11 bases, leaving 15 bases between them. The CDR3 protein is CASSRDQGRAFF. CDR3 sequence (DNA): TGTGCCAGCAGCCGAGACCAGGGTCGGGCTTTCTTT. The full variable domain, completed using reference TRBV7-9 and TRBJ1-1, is DTGVSQNPRHKITKRGQNVTFRCDPISEHNRLYWYRQTLGQGPEFLTYFQNEAQLEKSRLLSDRFSAERPKGSFSTLEIQRTEQGDSAMYLCASSRDQGRAFFGQGTRLTVV.

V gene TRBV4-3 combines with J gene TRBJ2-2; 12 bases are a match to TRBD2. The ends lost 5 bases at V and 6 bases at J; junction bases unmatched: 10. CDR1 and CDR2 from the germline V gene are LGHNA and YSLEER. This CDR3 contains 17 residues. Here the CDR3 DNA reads TGCGCCAGCAGCTTAAACCCTAGCGGGGGGGCCGCCGGGGAGCTGTTTTTT. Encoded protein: CASSLNPSGGAAGELFF.

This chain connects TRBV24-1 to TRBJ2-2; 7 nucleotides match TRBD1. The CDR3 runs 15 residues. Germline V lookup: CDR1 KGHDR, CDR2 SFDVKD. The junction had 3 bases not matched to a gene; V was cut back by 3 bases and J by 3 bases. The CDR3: CATSDPGTDTGELFF. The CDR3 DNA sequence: TGTGCCACCAGTGATCCCGGGACAGACACCGGGGAGCTGTTTTTT.